This is a list of T cell receptor beta chains from one sample in a study of blood T cell repertoires in COVID-19. Method: immunoSEQ multiplex PCR; TCRdb's copy keeps in-frame clones and lacks some. The table records under 300,000 clones, roughly 86% of them present only once. Sequences were obtained from peripheral blood. Receptor source: an older man with acute or convalescent COVID-19. Each CDR3 is given with its conserved first and last residue. A D gene is named only where the DNA matches it firmly. Clone sizes are given selectively: once, few, many, or a class where the clone is expanded.

cdr3_aa: CASSKNLGSRLTDTQYF
cdr3_nt: TGTGCCAGCAGCAAAAACCTCGGGAGTAGATTGACAGATACGCAGTATTTT
d_call: NA
j_call: TRBJ2-3
clone_size: NA
v_call: TRBV27

cdr3_aa: CASRNRGRDTEAFF
cdr3_nt: TGTGCCAGCCGAAACAGGGGGCGGGACACTGAAGCTTTCTTT
d_call: TRBD1
j_call: TRBJ1-1
clone_size: NA
v_call: TRBV6-5

cdr3_aa: CAISEASVGGNIQYF
cdr3_nt: TGTGCCATCAGTGAGGCCTCTGTAGGGGGAAACATTCAGTACTTC
d_call: NA
j_call: TRBJ2-4
clone_size: NA
v_call: TRBV10-3

cdr3_aa: CACSWTTETQYF
cdr3_nt: TGTGCCTGCTCCTGGACTACAGAGACCCAGTACTTC
d_call: NA
j_call: TRBJ2-5
clone_size: NA
v_call: TRBV12-3/TRBV12-4

cdr3_aa: CASSPLARGMNTEAFF
cdr3_nt: TGCGCCAGCAGCCCCCTGGCCCGGGGAATGAACACTGAAGCTTTCTTT
d_call: NA
j_call: TRBJ1-1
clone_size: NA
v_call: TRBV5-1

cdr3_aa: CASRGSNQPQHF
cdr3_nt: TGTGCTTCCAGGGGAAGCAATCAGCCCCAGCATTTT
d_call: NA
j_call: TRBJ1-5
clone_size: NA
v_call: TRBV6-5

cdr3_aa: CASSPGGAGRYEQYF
cdr3_nt: TGTGCTAGCAGCCCGGGCGGGGCGGGACGCTACGAGCAGTACTTC
d_call: NA
j_call: TRBJ2-7
clone_size: NA
v_call: TRBV7-7

cdr3_aa: CASSPGTAYGYTF
cdr3_nt: TGTGCCAGCAGCCCCGGGACAGCCTATGGCTACACCTTC
d_call: TRBD1
j_call: TRBJ1-2
clone_size: few
v_call: TRBV11-1

cdr3_aa: CAISVVRENTGELFF
cdr3_nt: TGTGCCATCAGTGTGGTCAGGGAGAACACCGGGGAGCTGTTTTTT
d_call: NA
j_call: TRBJ2-2
clone_size: NA
v_call: TRBV10-3

cdr3_aa: CASSREKLFF
cdr3_nt: TGTGCCAGTAGTCGGGAAAAACTGTTTTTT
d_call: NA
j_call: TRBJ1-4
clone_size: few
v_call: TRBV19

cdr3_aa: CASSGRGKESDTDTQYF
cdr3_nt: TGTGCCAGCAGCGGGCGGGGTAAGGAATCGGACACAGATACGCAGTATTTT
d_call: NA
j_call: TRBJ2-3
clone_size: NA
v_call: TRBV5-6

cdr3_aa: CSASIGHMNTEAFF
cdr3_nt: TGCAGTGCAAGTATAGGACACATGAACACTGAAGCTTTCTTT
d_call: NA
j_call: TRBJ1-1
clone_size: few
v_call: TRBV20-1

cdr3_aa: CASSPTSGRGGIETQYF
cdr3_nt: TGTGCCAGCAGCCCCACTTCAGGCCGCGGAGGGATAGAGACCCAGTACTTC
d_call: NA
j_call: TRBJ2-5
clone_size: NA
v_call: TRBV14

cdr3_aa: CASSLRALAGGREDTQYF
cdr3_nt: TGCGCCAGCAGCTTGAGGGCGCTAGCGGGGGGCCGTGAAGATACGCAGTATTTT
d_call: TRBD2
j_call: TRBJ2-3
clone_size: NA
v_call: TRBV5-1

cdr3_aa: CASSFSTIKAYEQYF
cdr3_nt: TGTGCCAGCAGTTTCTCGACTATCAAAGCCTACGAGCAGTACTTC
d_call: NA
j_call: TRBJ2-7
clone_size: NA
v_call: TRBV28

cdr3_aa: CASSPRGVRENIQYF
cdr3_nt: TGTGCCAGCAGCCCCAGGGGGGTCCGTGAAAACATTCAGTACTTC
d_call: NA
j_call: TRBJ2-4
clone_size: NA
v_call: TRBV7-9

cdr3_aa: CAGAEGGAGQPQHF
cdr3_nt: TGTGCCGGGGCCGAAGGGGGCGCGGGTCAGCCCCAGCATTTT
d_call: TRBD1
j_call: TRBJ1-5
clone_size: NA
v_call: TRBV28

cdr3_aa: CASRRTGGNEQFF
cdr3_nt: TGTGCCAGCAGACGGACAGGGGGCAATGAGCAGTTCTTC
d_call: TRBD1
j_call: TRBJ2-1
clone_size: once
v_call: TRBV27

cdr3_aa: CASSSPGGYGYTF
cdr3_nt: TGTGCCAGCAGTTCTCCAGGAGGCTATGGCTACACCTTC
d_call: NA
j_call: TRBJ1-2
clone_size: once
v_call: TRBV6-5

cdr3_aa: CASSRDRNQPQHF
cdr3_nt: TGTGCCAGCAGTCGGGACAGAAATCAGCCCCAGCATTTT
d_call: TRBD1
j_call: TRBJ1-5
clone_size: NA
v_call: TRBV6-6

cdr3_aa: CASSYPRGGGYNEQFF
cdr3_nt: TGTGCCAGCAGTTACCCACGGGGTGGGGGGTACAATGAGCAGTTCTTC
d_call: NA
j_call: TRBJ2-1
clone_size: NA
v_call: TRBV28

cdr3_aa: CASSEGTGYGSGYTF
cdr3_nt: TGCGCCAGCAGCGAAGGGACAGGGTACGGTTCGGGCTACACCTTC
d_call: TRBD1
j_call: TRBJ1-2
clone_size: NA
v_call: TRBV5-1

cdr3_aa: CASRSDRVYGYTF
cdr3_nt: TGTGCCAGCAGGTCGGACAGGGTCTATGGCTACACCTTC
d_call: TRBD1
j_call: TRBJ1-2
clone_size: NA
v_call: TRBV7-9

cdr3_aa: CASSFEGGAEAFF
cdr3_nt: TGTGCCAGCAGCTTTGAGGGAGGCGCTGAAGCTTTCTTT
d_call: NA
j_call: TRBJ1-1
clone_size: NA
v_call: TRBV7-9

cdr3_aa: CASSFSHEQYF
cdr3_nt: TGTGCCAGCAGTTTTAGCCACGAGCAGTACTTC
d_call: NA
j_call: TRBJ2-7
clone_size: NA
v_call: TRBV28

cdr3_aa: CASRISGTSGRFGEQFF
cdr3_nt: TGTGCCAGCAGGATCTCCGGGACTAGCGGGAGGTTCGGTGAGCAGTTCTTC
d_call: TRBD2
j_call: TRBJ2-1
clone_size: NA
v_call: TRBV27

cdr3_aa: CASSIKSGDRQETQYF
cdr3_nt: TGTGCCAGTAGTATTAAAAGCGGGGATAGGCAAGAGACCCAGTACTTC
d_call: TRBD2
j_call: TRBJ2-5
clone_size: NA
v_call: TRBV19

cdr3_aa: CASRTSGRGNTIYF
cdr3_nt: TGCGCCAGCAGGACCTCAGGGCGAGGAAACACCATATATTTT
d_call: NA
j_call: TRBJ1-3
clone_size: NA
v_call: TRBV10-2

cdr3_aa: CASSLAPTGGNQPQHF
cdr3_nt: TGCGCCAGCAGCTTGGCCCCGACAGGGGGCAATCAGCCCCAGCATTTT
d_call: TRBD1
j_call: TRBJ1-5
clone_size: NA
v_call: TRBV5-1

cdr3_aa: CASGRAGAYEQYF
cdr3_nt: TGTGCCAGCGGACGGGCGGGGGCCTACGAGCAGTACTTC
d_call: TRBD2
j_call: TRBJ2-7
clone_size: few
v_call: TRBV5-4

cdr3_aa: CASSILKTGDSGNTIYF
cdr3_nt: TGTGCCAGTAGTATCCTCAAGACAGGCGACTCTGGAAACACCATATATTTT
d_call: NA
j_call: TRBJ1-3
clone_size: NA
v_call: TRBV19

cdr3_aa: CASGRTGSSYEQYF
cdr3_nt: TGTGCCAGCGGAAGAACAGGGAGCTCCTACGAGCAGTACTTC
d_call: NA
j_call: TRBJ2-7
clone_size: few
v_call: TRBV6-6

cdr3_aa: CASGGSSYNEQFF
cdr3_nt: TGTGCCAGCGGGGGGAGCTCCTACAATGAGCAGTTCTTC
d_call: NA
j_call: TRBJ2-1
clone_size: NA
v_call: TRBV7-9

cdr3_aa: CATFSSSSTDTQYF
cdr3_nt: TGTGCCACCTTTTCCTCTTCTAGCACAGATACGCAGTATTTT
d_call: NA
j_call: TRBJ2-3
clone_size: NA
v_call: TRBV15

cdr3_aa: CASSQGDRMGGYTF
cdr3_nt: TGCGCCAGCAGCCAAGGGGACAGGATGGGCGGCTACACCTTC
d_call: TRBD1
j_call: TRBJ1-2
clone_size: few
v_call: TRBV4-3

cdr3_aa: CASSQLRLSYEQYF
cdr3_nt: TGTGCCAGCAGCCAACTACGACTCTCCTACGAGCAGTACTTC
d_call: NA
j_call: TRBJ2-7
clone_size: NA
v_call: TRBV6-5

cdr3_aa: CASSFIRGAYEQYF
cdr3_nt: TGTGCCAGCAGCTTTATACGGGGTGCTTACGAGCAGTACTTC
d_call: NA
j_call: TRBJ2-7
clone_size: NA
v_call: TRBV5-5

cdr3_aa: CASSISPFGGLYGYTF
cdr3_nt: TGTGCCAGTAGTATTAGTCCCTTCGGCGGACTCTATGGCTACACCTTC
d_call: NA
j_call: TRBJ1-2
clone_size: NA
v_call: TRBV19

cdr3_aa: CASSLDRVRTEAFF
cdr3_nt: TGTGCCAGCAGCTTAGACAGGGTGAGGACTGAAGCTTTCTTT
d_call: NA
j_call: TRBJ1-1
clone_size: NA
v_call: TRBV7-2

cdr3_aa: CASSLEGGELFF
cdr3_nt: TGCGCCAGCAGCCTCGAGGGCGGGGAGCTGTTTTTT
d_call: NA
j_call: TRBJ2-2
clone_size: NA
v_call: TRBV5-1

cdr3_aa: CASSPGGIQGEKLFF
cdr3_nt: TGTGCCAGCAGCCCAGGGGGGATACAGGGGGAAAAACTGTTTTTT
d_call: TRBD1
j_call: TRBJ1-4
clone_size: NA
v_call: TRBV7-9

cdr3_aa: CSASYGGDSPLHF
cdr3_nt: TGCAGTGCTAGTTACGGGGGAGACTCACCCCTCCACTTT
d_call: NA
j_call: TRBJ1-6
clone_size: NA
v_call: TRBV20-1

cdr3_aa: CSVEDYRYTEAFF
cdr3_nt: TGCAGCGTTGAAGATTACAGATACACTGAAGCTTTCTTT
d_call: NA
j_call: TRBJ1-1
clone_size: once
v_call: TRBV29-1

cdr3_aa: CASSWDRGYQPQHF
cdr3_nt: TGTGCCAGCAGCTGGGACAGGGGGTATCAGCCCCAGCATTTT
d_call: TRBD1
j_call: TRBJ1-5
clone_size: NA
v_call: TRBV7-8

cdr3_aa: CASSIQGSYGYTF
cdr3_nt: TGTGCCAGCAGCATACAGGGGTCCTATGGCTACACCTTC
d_call: TRBD1
j_call: TRBJ1-2
clone_size: NA
v_call: TRBV5-8

cdr3_aa: CASSLANSHGGNYGYTF
cdr3_nt: TGTGCCAGCAGCTTAGCAAATTCTCACGGCGGAAACTATGGCTACACCTTC
d_call: NA
j_call: TRBJ1-2
clone_size: once
v_call: TRBV7-9

cdr3_aa: CSVATGGGYTF
cdr3_nt: TGCAGCGTTGCGACAGGGGGTGGCTACACCTTC
d_call: TRBD1
j_call: TRBJ1-2
clone_size: NA
v_call: TRBV29-1

cdr3_aa: CASSLSLGQSQETQYF
cdr3_nt: TGTGCCAGCAGCTTGTCACTCGGACAGTCCCAAGAGACCCAGTACTTC
d_call: NA
j_call: TRBJ2-5
clone_size: NA
v_call: TRBV5-5

cdr3_aa: CASSALAGGTYTDTQYF
cdr3_nt: TGTGCCAGCAGTGCTCTAGCGGGGGGAACCTACACAGATACGCAGTATTTT
d_call: TRBD2
j_call: TRBJ2-3
clone_size: NA
v_call: TRBV6-4

cdr3_aa: CASSQGVNEKLFF
cdr3_nt: TGCGCCAGCAGCCAAGGAGTGAATGAAAAACTGTTTTTT
d_call: NA
j_call: TRBJ1-4
clone_size: NA
v_call: TRBV4-3

cdr3_aa: CASSQGLAGGPWQFF
cdr3_nt: TGTGCCAGCAGCCAGGGGTTAGCGGGAGGGCCTTGGCAGTTCTTC
d_call: TRBD2
j_call: TRBJ2-1
clone_size: once
v_call: TRBV3-1/TRBV3-2

cdr3_aa: CASSSPTRGVGYTF
cdr3_nt: TGTGCCAGCAGTTCCCCCACGAGAGGAGTTGGCTACACCTTC
d_call: NA
j_call: TRBJ1-2
clone_size: NA
v_call: TRBV6-5

cdr3_aa: CASSLALGTGYGYTF
cdr3_nt: TGTGCCAGCAGCTTAGCGCTGGGGACAGGGTATGGCTACACCTTC
d_call: TRBD1
j_call: TRBJ1-2
clone_size: NA
v_call: TRBV7-9

cdr3_aa: CAISLRQGDTEAFF
cdr3_nt: TGTGCCATCAGTTTAAGACAGGGGGACACTGAAGCTTTCTTT
d_call: TRBD1
j_call: TRBJ1-1
clone_size: NA
v_call: TRBV10-3

cdr3_aa: CASTEGDSPTF
cdr3_nt: TGCGCCAGCACGGAGGGGGACAGCCCAACCTTC
d_call: TRBD1
j_call: TRBJ1-2
clone_size: few
v_call: TRBV5-1

cdr3_aa: CASRETVGGGSPLHF
cdr3_nt: TGTGCCAGCAGGGAGACGGTAGGGGGCGGTTCACCCCTCCACTTT
d_call: TRBD1
j_call: TRBJ1-6
clone_size: NA
v_call: TRBV7-3

cdr3_aa: CASSLAGTGNYNEQFF
cdr3_nt: TGTGCCAGCAGCTTAGCGGGGACAGGGAACTACAATGAGCAGTTCTTC
d_call: TRBD1
j_call: TRBJ2-1
clone_size: few
v_call: TRBV7-6

cdr3_aa: CASSFRIGRDSNQPQHF
cdr3_nt: TGCGCCAGCAGCTTTCGGATCGGACGGGATAGCAATCAGCCCCAGCATTTT
d_call: NA
j_call: TRBJ1-5
clone_size: few
v_call: TRBV4-1

cdr3_aa: CATAFGGPYEQYF
cdr3_nt: TGTGCCACCGCCTTCGGGGGACCCTACGAGCAGTACTTC
d_call: NA
j_call: TRBJ2-7
clone_size: NA
v_call: TRBV15